This entry concerns a single T cell receptor beta chain. This clone was seen just once. What antigen it recognizes has not been identified. Per-base quality was not reported, and no clone a single base away is much larger than it. TCRbeta CDR3 regions were amplified from genomic DNA by means of the immunoSEQ Assay, a bias-controlled multiplex PCR. The source study handled its data this way. The number of nucleated cells in each sample was estimated from the amplification of reference gene primers within the assay. Sequence reads were collapsed and filtered to measure the absolute abundance of every unique TCRbeta CDR3 rearrangement. For each sample, productive Simpson clonality was calculated as the square root of Simpson's diversity index across productive rearrangements. TCRdb carries this immuneACCESS record with in-frame sequences only. Its versions omit some clonotypes, under half of them owing to an unresolved V gene in the studies checked, with the rest unexplained. V, J and clone size derive from that table, while D and trimming were established from the DNA sequence. Recorded for this sample are tens of thousands of clones; nearly 90% of them occurred a single time. The ten top clones hold 1.5% to 2% of the sample.

This record comes from a study of blood T cell repertoires in COVID-19 (dated by TCRdb to 2020 to 2021). A note on the overall study: Samples from collaborators originated in the United States, Italy and Spain and spanned both the acute and convalescent phases of COVID-19. The prospective study material was composed of cDNA or gDNA derived from T cells, B-cell-depleted T cells, or PBMCs. The dataset comprised deeply sampled blood TCRbeta repertoires from subjects exposed to, actively infected with, or recovered from COVID-19. The repertoires were released in a freely available public database meant as a resource for research on the immune response to SARS-CoV-2. Samples were obtained from the ongoing ImmuneRACE study (first 160 participants) and from about 1,300 subjects provided by 6 global collaborators. The sample metadata nearly always contained a de-identified subject ID, COVID-19 status, age in years and sex. Where available, HLA class I and class II types were taken from metadata supplied by the sample provider and were not determined by assay-based typing. Overall study results and their limits: Clinical and demographic metadata were provided uncurated, with the amount varying by source and participant.

From the cysteine up to the phenylalanine, the CDR3 has a length of 14 residues. Only the CDR3 part of the read is kept: 42 bases, read in frame from the first base. Collaborating institutions collected whole blood in K2EDTA tubes following their own protocols. For TCRbeta analysis, collaborators shipped samples in one of three forms: frozen whole blood, isolated PBMCs, or DNA extracted from either of those sample types. The receptor chain draws on TRBV21-1 and TRBJ1-1. TRBV21-1 is marked as a pseudogene. The sequencing input was peripheral blood. This receptor was taken from a man in his 60s with acute or convalescent COVID-19. The sequenced DNA: TGTGCCAGCAGCAAAAACCACGGGAACACTGAAGCTTTCTTT. Translated, this gives CASSKNHGNTEAFF.